These T cell receptor beta chains were read from a single sample in a study of T cells in Graves' hyperthyroidism and ophthalmopathy. MiXCR, applied by TCRdb to the multiplex PCR reads, yields one record per CDR3 protein. The data show roughly 510,000 distinct CDR3 sequences, with 40% to 50% seen just once and about 43% held by the top ten. The sequencing sample was made of peripheral blood or thyroid tissue (not recorded which). The origin of the receptors is an adult woman with Graves' disease, either hyperthyroidism or ophthalmopathy (not recorded which). The CDR3 runs from the conserved cysteine through the conserved F or W. The D gene is left open where the match is weak. Not every row has a clone size; where given, it reads once, few, many or a size class.

J gene: TRBJ2-5
CDR3 length: 12
V gene: TRBV20-1
D gene: -
clone size: -
CDR3 protein: CSARLGQETQYF
CDR3 DNA: TGCAGTGCTAGGTTGGGACAAGAGACCCAGTACTTC

J gene: TRBJ2-6
CDR3 length: 12
V gene: TRBV11-2
D gene: -
clone size: -
CDR3 protein: CASSKGRGTEAF
CDR3 DNA: TGTGCCAGCAGCAAAGGCCGGGGCACTGAAGCTTTC

J gene: TRBJ1-1
CDR3 length: 12
V gene: TRBV6-2/TRBV6-3
D gene: -
clone size: many
CDR3 protein: CASGSVNTEAFF
CDR3 DNA: TGTGCCAGCGGGTCCGTGAACACTGAAGCTTTCTTT

J gene: TRBJ1-1
CDR3 length: 16
V gene: TRBV12-3/TRBV12-4
D gene: TRBD1
clone size: -
CDR3 protein: CASSFGTGALNTEAFF
CDR3 DNA: TGTGCCAGCAGTTTCGGGACAGGGGCCTTGAACACTGAAGCTTTCTTT

J gene: TRBJ2-2
CDR3 length: 16
V gene: TRBV7-6
D gene: TRBD2
clone size: many
CDR3 protein: CASSPLSGVNTGELFF
CDR3 DNA: TGTGCCAGCAGCCCGCTTAGCGGGGTGAACACCGGGGAGCTGTTTTTT

J gene: TRBJ1-1
CDR3 length: 13
V gene: TRBV2
D gene: -
clone size: many
CDR3 protein: CASSELPARWAFF
CDR3 DNA: TGTGCCAGCAGTGAGCTACCGGCCCGGTGGGCTTTCTTT

J gene: TRBJ2-7
CDR3 length: 15
V gene: TRBV7-9
D gene: TRBD2
clone size: -
CDR3 protein: CASSFTGTSVFEQYF
CDR3 DNA: TGTGCCAGCAGTTTCACCGGGACTAGTGTTTTCGAGCAGTACTTC

J gene: TRBJ2-5
CDR3 length: 15
V gene: TRBV10-3
D gene: -
clone size: -
CDR3 protein: CAISDPTESGETQYF
CDR3 DNA: TGTGCCATCAGTGACCCTACTGAATCCGGGGAGACCCAGTACTTC

J gene: TRBJ2-2
CDR3 length: 14
V gene: TRBV7-2
D gene: -
clone size: -
CDR3 protein: CASSADRATGELFF
CDR3 DNA: TGTGCCAGCAGCGCAGACAGAGCCACCGGGGAGCTGTTTTTT

J gene: TRBJ1-1
CDR3 length: 15
V gene: TRBV4-2
D gene: TRBD1
clone size: -
CDR3 protein: CASSPRTGGITEAFF
CDR3 DNA: TGTGCCAGCAGCCCTCGGACAGGGGGCATCACTGAAGCTTTCTTT

J gene: TRBJ2-5
CDR3 length: 14
V gene: TRBV7-2
D gene: -
clone size: -
CDR3 protein: CASSAMWGRETQYF
CDR3 DNA: TGTGCCAGCAGCGCAATGTGGGGGCGGGAGACCCAGTACTTC

J gene: TRBJ2-7
CDR3 length: 17
V gene: TRBV11-2
D gene: TRBD2
clone size: few
CDR3 protein: CASSLALAGAIPYEQYF
CDR3 DNA: TGTGCCAGCAGCTTAGCACTAGCGGGGGCAATCCCCTACGAGCAGTACTTC

J gene: TRBJ1-2
CDR3 length: 15
V gene: TRBV5-1
D gene: TRBD1
clone size: -
CDR3 protein: CASSLDRETNYGYTF
CDR3 DNA: TGTGCCAGCAGCTTAGACAGGGAAACAAACTATGGCTACACCTTC

J gene: TRBJ1-4
CDR3 length: 15
V gene: TRBV11-1
D gene: -
clone size: -
CDR3 protein: CASSPNPDSFEKLFF
CDR3 DNA: TGTGCCAGCAGCCCCAACCCGGACTCGTTTGAAAAACTGTTTTTT

J gene: TRBJ2-7
CDR3 length: 16
V gene: TRBV7-6
D gene: TRBD2
clone size: -
CDR3 protein: CASSPAPASGAYEQYF
CDR3 DNA: TGTGCCAGCAGCCCCGCCCCGGCTAGCGGGGCCTACGAGCAGTACTTC

J gene: TRBJ1-2
CDR3 length: 14
V gene: TRBV10-3
D gene: TRBD1
clone size: -
CDR3 protein: CAISKQGADYGYTF
CDR3 DNA: TGTGCCATCAGTAAACAGGGGGCCGACTATGGCTACACCTTC

J gene: TRBJ1-3
CDR3 length: 16
V gene: TRBV5-1
D gene: -
clone size: few
CDR3 protein: CASSLTDSYSGNTIYF
CDR3 DNA: TGCGCCAGCAGCTTGACGGACAGCTACTCTGGAAACACCATATATTTT

J gene: TRBJ2-7
CDR3 length: 14
V gene: TRBV20-1
D gene: TRBD1
clone size: many
CDR3 protein: CSAHHGQGADEQYF
CDR3 DNA: TGCAGTGCTCATCACGGGCAGGGGGCCGACGAGCAGTACTTC

J gene: TRBJ1-2
CDR3 length: 11
V gene: TRBV11-2
D gene: -
clone size: -
CDR3 protein: CASSDGTHAFF
CDR3 DNA: TGTGCCAGCAGCGACGGGACACACGCCTTCTTC

J gene: TRBJ2-6
CDR3 length: 14
V gene: TRBV10-3
D gene: -
clone size: -
CDR3 protein: CAIRVSGLANVLTF
CDR3 DNA: TGTGCCATCAGGGTCTCCGGTCTGGCCAACGTCCTGACTTTC

J gene: TRBJ1-2
CDR3 length: 15
V gene: TRBV20-1
D gene: -
clone size: many
CDR3 protein: CSAKDLSSGNYGYTF
CDR3 DNA: TGCAGTGCTAAGGACCTCTCCTCGGGGAACTATGGCTACACCTTC

J gene: TRBJ1-2
CDR3 length: 10
V gene: TRBV20-1
D gene: -
clone size: -
CDR3 protein: CSASHSMNTF
CDR3 DNA: TGCAGTGCTAGCCACAGCATGAACACCTTC

J gene: TRBJ2-5
CDR3 length: 14
V gene: TRBV19
D gene: -
clone size: -
CDR3 protein: CAWKRGPTKETQYF
CDR3 DNA: TGTGCCTGGAAAAGGGGCCCTACAAAAGAGACCCAGTACTTC

J gene: TRBJ2-7
CDR3 length: 18
V gene: TRBV29-1
D gene: -
clone size: -
CDR3 protein: CSVEERSQGRFSPYEQYF
CDR3 DNA: TGCAGCGTTGAAGAACGAAGTCAGGGGAGGTTTAGTCCCTACGAGCAGTACTTC

J gene: TRBJ1-2
CDR3 length: 13
V gene: TRBV11-2
D gene: -
clone size: many
CDR3 protein: CASSSDTSGGYTF
CDR3 DNA: TGTGCCAGCAGCTCAGACACCTCAGGTGGCTACACCTTC

J gene: TRBJ2-5
CDR3 length: 16
V gene: TRBV6-1
D gene: TRBD2
clone size: many
CDR3 protein: CASSGGLAGSQETQYF
CDR3 DNA: TGTGCCAGCAGCGGGGGGCTAGCGGGATCCCAAGAGACCCAGTACTTC

J gene: TRBJ2-7
CDR3 length: 15
V gene: TRBV12-3/TRBV12-4
D gene: TRBD1
clone size: many
CDR3 protein: CASSSYRGRSYEQYF
CDR3 DNA: TGTGCCAGCAGTTCCTACAGGGGGCGATCCTACGAGCAGTACTTC

J gene: TRBJ2-7
CDR3 length: 15
V gene: TRBV7-9
D gene: -
clone size: many
CDR3 protein: CASSPTSSFSHEQYF
CDR3 DNA: TGTGCCAGCAGCCCTACTAGTTCCTTCTCCCACGAGCAGTACTTC

J gene: TRBJ1-2
CDR3 length: 14
V gene: TRBV9
D gene: -
clone size: many
CDR3 protein: CASSDGTYFYGYTF
CDR3 DNA: TGTGCCAGCAGCGATGGGACATACTTCTATGGCTACACCTTC

J gene: TRBJ1-1
CDR3 length: 15
V gene: TRBV9
D gene: TRBD1
clone size: few
CDR3 protein: CASSVVGDRNTEAFF
CDR3 DNA: TGTGCCAGCAGCGTAGTGGGGGACAGGAACACTGAAGCTTTCTTT

J gene: TRBJ1-1
CDR3 length: 12
V gene: TRBV28
D gene: -
clone size: many
CDR3 protein: CASKEMNTEAFF
CDR3 DNA: TGTGCCAGCAAAGAGATGAACACTGAAGCTTTCTTT

J gene: TRBJ1-4
CDR3 length: 16
V gene: TRBV9
D gene: -
clone size: -
CDR3 protein: CASNENGATTNEKLFF
CDR3 DNA: TGTGCCAGTAATGAGAATGGGGCCACAACTAATGAAAAACTGTTTTTT

J gene: TRBJ1-1
CDR3 length: 13
V gene: TRBV15
D gene: -
clone size: -
CDR3 protein: CATSSEAWDEAFF
CDR3 DNA: TGTGCCACCAGCTCGGAAGCATGGGATGAAGCTTTCTTT

J gene: TRBJ1-2
CDR3 length: 16
V gene: TRBV6-1
D gene: -
clone size: few
CDR3 protein: CASKENRPSSNYGYTF
CDR3 DNA: TGTGCCAGCAAAGAGAACAGACCAAGTTCTAACTATGGCTACACCTTC

J gene: TRBJ2-7
CDR3 length: 15
V gene: TRBV5-1
D gene: TRBD1
clone size: few
CDR3 protein: CASSLWDRGAYEQYF
CDR3 DNA: TGCGCCAGCAGCTTATGGGACAGGGGCGCCTACGAGCAGTACTTC

J gene: TRBJ2-5
CDR3 length: 16
V gene: TRBV4-2
D gene: TRBD2
clone size: -
CDR3 protein: CASSQDRAGDGEAQYF
CDR3 DNA: TGTGCCAGCAGCCAAGATAGGGCGGGAGACGGAGAGGCCCAGTACTTC

J gene: TRBJ1-2
CDR3 length: 13
V gene: TRBV19
D gene: TRBD1
clone size: many
CDR3 protein: CASTLDRNYGYTF
CDR3 DNA: TGTGCCAGTACCCTGGACAGGAACTATGGCTACACCTTC

J gene: TRBJ2-7
CDR3 length: 16
V gene: TRBV10-1
D gene: TRBD1
clone size: -
CDR3 protein: CASSEQPGQGVDEQYF
CDR3 DNA: TGCGCCAGCAGTGAACAACCGGGACAGGGGGTTGATGAGCAGTACTTC

J gene: TRBJ1-3
CDR3 length: 16
V gene: TRBV28
D gene: -
clone size: -
CDR3 protein: CASSSLAGLGGNTIYF
CDR3 DNA: TGTGCCAGCAGTTCGCTCGCAGGGCTCGGAGGAAACACCATATATTTT

J gene: TRBJ1-6
CDR3 length: 13
V gene: TRBV2
D gene: -
clone size: -
CDR3 protein: CASSVRDGSPLHF
CDR3 DNA: TGTGCCAGCAGTGTAAGGGACGGGTCACCCCTCCACTTT

J gene: TRBJ1-4
CDR3 length: 13
V gene: TRBV6-1
D gene: TRBD1
clone size: -
CDR3 protein: CASKDRVDEKLFF
CDR3 DNA: TGTGCCAGCAAAGACAGGGTTGATGAAAAACTGTTTTTT

J gene: TRBJ2-2
CDR3 length: 16
V gene: TRBV6-2/TRBV6-3
D gene: -
clone size: -
CDR3 protein: CASSRRTKGGTEELFF
CDR3 DNA: TGTGCCAGCAGTCGGCGGACCAAAGGGGGGACCGAGGAGCTGTTTTTT

J gene: TRBJ2-5
CDR3 length: 13
V gene: TRBV20-1
D gene: -
clone size: many
CDR3 protein: CSASGPGEETQYF
CDR3 DNA: TGCAGTGCTAGTGGCCCCGGGGAAGAGACCCAGTACTTC

J gene: TRBJ1-1
CDR3 length: 14
V gene: TRBV7-2
D gene: TRBD1
clone size: -
CDR3 protein: CASSLDRTNTEAFF
CDR3 DNA: TGTGCCAGCAGCTTGGACAGGACCAACACTGAAGCTTTCTTT

J gene: TRBJ2-7
CDR3 length: 13
V gene: TRBV20-1
D gene: -
clone size: many
CDR3 protein: CSARGPGHLEQYF
CDR3 DNA: TGCAGTGCTAGAGGCCCGGGTCATCTCGAGCAGTACTTC

J gene: TRBJ1-5
CDR3 length: 15
V gene: TRBV24-1
D gene: TRBD1
clone size: -
CDR3 protein: CATRRQGGSNQPQHF
CDR3 DNA: TGTGCCACCAGAAGACAGGGGGGTAGCAATCAGCCCCAGCATTTT